The sequence of this T cell receptor beta chain was determined in a study of molecular identifiers for immune sequencing clone quantification listed by TCRdb under 2018. With respect to the entire study: For a replicate experiment, RNA from around 20,000 or 99,000 naive CD8 T cells was divided into five aliquots, of which four were sequenced. This methods study benchmarked molecular-identifier clustering-based TCR repertoire sequencing (MIDCIRS) and TCR RNA copy counting, using CD8 T cells to do so. The investigation overall reported the following: When barcode sub-clustering was not used, chimeric consensus sequences inflated TCR diversity, with chimeras reaching as high as 47%. Highly expanded clone sizes could be underestimated if identical TCR molecules share a barcode. The naive libraries included spiked-in Jurkat TCR RNA (roughly 9 copies' worth), and this RNA is not part of the donor repertoire. A single cell's worth of spiked-in Jurkat TCR RNA was reported detectable even among around 1 million naive CD8 T cells. Clones above 20 RNA copies held over 98% of molecules in CMV-specific effector cells but under 1% in naive cells. Modeling estimated around 3.2 recovered TCR RNA copies per cell, compared with about 10 by digital PCR, which implies about 30% capture efficiency.

This clonotype was seen many times. The specificity of this receptor is unknown. Per-base qualities were not stored, and no clone one base away is much larger. Naive CD8 T cell libraries were made from 20,000 to 1,000,000 sorted cells using 10%, 30% or 50% of purified RNA. Naive CD8 T cells were FACS-sorted as CD8+CD4-CCR7+CD45RA+ on a BD FACSAria II into RLT Plus buffer. Detection sensitivity was tested by spiking Jurkat RNA equal to around 11 TCR copies' worth into samples containing roughly 17,000-1,000,000 naive CD8 T cells. CD8 T cells were enriched with RosetteSep CD8+ T Cell Enrichment Cocktail and Ficoll-Paque, followed by ACK red cell lysis. Library prep was done by PCR. Sequencing was carried out with a NextSeq 500. Bulk TCR libraries were made following a previously described method, with the TCR primers given in Table S5. Total RNA was purified with the Qiagen AllPrep DNA/RNA kit. Reads from multiple sequencing runs of the same library were pooled before analysis. The study's processing was this. Reads were retained only if their TCR constant sequence matched exactly, and those retained reads were trimmed to 150 nt and grouped according to their 12-nt molecular barcodes. Reads within each barcode group were sub-clustered using a 15% Levenshtein threshold, and quality-weighted consensus sequences were constructed for each RNA molecule. Non-functional sequences were removed, as were lower-count sequences one edit away from another. Based on fitting two negative binomial distributions, any barcode sub-cluster with under 20% of the maximum read count was discarded. TCRdb ran its own pipeline on the public reads, namely fastp trimming at Q25 and MiXCR clone calling, and kept in-frame beta chains. Merged by CDR3 protein, the rows form single entries marked with the most common genes and DNA. It is TCRdb's table, rather than the study itself, that gives the V and J calls and clone size. The sample data list about 97,000 distinct CDR3 sequences, and 24% of these were observed just once. 0.94% of the sample comes from the top ten.

The junction shows trimming of 2 bases on V and 6 bases on J, and the gene matches do not reach 0 bases of it. CDR1 is given as MNHEY and CDR2 as SVGAGI, both from the germline V gene. From the cysteine up to the phenylalanine, the CDR3 has a length of 13 residues. Only the CDR3 DNA is retained, 39 bases long and in frame from the first base. This TCR came from a human donor in good health. Some libraries in this study had Jurkat cell RNA spiked in. The chain uses TRBV6-5 and TRBJ2-1; 8 central nucleotides agree with TRBD1. The sequenced sample was naive CD8+ T cells from blood, with Jurkat cell RNA spiked in. The cell subset or site label here, explained by the study, means: FACS-sorted CD8+CD4-CCR7+CD45RA+ naive T cells. The nucleotide sequence is given as TGTGCCAGCAGTTACGGGACAGGCAATGAGCAGTTCTTC. This encodes CASSYGTGNEQFF.